This T cell receptor (beta chain) derives from a study of cytomegalovirus exposure and HLA in healthy donors. Study context: Inside one of the first data releases sat some 93 million unique TCRs taken from HLA-typed donors. Broader study findings: Per a later analysis, 18,000 or so TCR beta sequences showed association with HLA alleles at 0.05 false discovery rate. Some V segments, TRBV6-2 and TRBV6-3 among them, were indistinguishable and were therefore excluded. Among donors in an Asian-associated ancestry cluster, a later analysis reportedly found fewer N-insertions than the roughly 650-donor mean.

The PCR had 60 Vbeta and 13 Jbeta primers. Generated by immunoSEQ multiplex PCR, the TCRdb table keeps only in-frame clones and is missing some. The sample carries approximately 150,000 clones, approximately 71% recorded once. The count of this clone is one. Antigen: not known. Germline V lookup: CDR1 SGHKS, CDR2 YYEKEE (reference sequence). Trimming pared 2 bases from V and 1 base from J, leaving 7 bases between. CDR3 length: 13 residues. Sequencing input: PBMCs. V gene TRBV5-5 combines with J gene TRBJ2-7; no reliable D call. This TCR was recovered from a man younger than 35 in good health and CMV-seropositive. In DNA form, the CDR3 reads TGTGCCAGCAGCTTTCTAAGTTCCTACGAGCAGTACTTC. This sequence encodes CASSFLSSYEQYF.